These 6 T cell receptor beta chains came from one sample sequenced in a study of early T cells in non-severe SARS-CoV-2 infection. TCRdb passed the 5' RACE reads through MiXCR, listing each CDR3 protein once. The data show 60,000 to 70,000 distinct CDR3 sequences, 5.5% to 7% seen once. The source material was whole blood, sampled at baseline. These receptors were collected from an adult who was a healthcare worker with PCR-confirmed SARS-CoV-2 infection or an uninfected control (not recorded which).

This clonotype was observed many times. The chain combines TRBV19 with TRBJ2-1; no firm D call. CDR3 length: 13 amino acids. Germline values: CDR1 LNHDA, CDR2 SQIVND (reference sequence). Trimming took off 5 bases at V and 2 bases at J, with 7 bases between the two ends. The CDR3: CASSYTAYNEQFF. In DNA form, the CDR3 reads TGTGCCAGTAGTTATACAGCCTACAATGAGCAGTTCTTC.

Concerning this clonotype itself: Compared with germline, one end of the junction differs, possibly owing to a read error. The V call is TRBV7-8, the J call TRBJ2-3, with D perhaps being TRBD1 or TRBD2 (5 bases each). The CDR3 consists of 14 residues. The germline V gene has CDR1 SGHVS and CDR2 FQNEAQ. The CDR3 region is CSSSLVGGTDTQYF. The DNA for the CDR3 is TGTTCCAGCAGCTTAGTGGGGGGCACAGATACGCAGTATTTT.

This clonotype occurred many times. This chain links TRBV5-1 with TRBJ2-7; a possible D gene is TRBD2 (5 bases). Germline V gene data show CDR1 as SGHRS and CDR2 as YFSETQ. This CDR3 spans 16 amino acids. V lost 2 bases and J lost 0, with 15 bases in between. CDR3 sequence: CASSFVATARSYEQYF. The CDR3 DNA sequence: TGCGCCAGCAGCTTTGTAGCGACTGCACGCTCCTACGAGCAGTACTTC.

V gene TRBV5-1 combines with J gene TRBJ1-2; weak D call: TRBD1 (6 bases). Trimming took 1 base from V and 5 from J, leaving 9 bases between them. The germline V gene has CDR1 SGHRS and CDR2 YFSETQ. This CDR3 region has 13 residues. The CDR3 sequence is CASSLSGAYGYTF. For the CDR3, the DNA is TGCGCCAGCAGCTTGTCAGGGGCATATGGCTACACCTTC.

This clonotype was observed a handful of times. The gene calls are TRBV6-2 or TRBV6-3 and TRBJ2-7; D is ambiguous. Between the trimmed V and J ends, which lost 2 bases and 6 bases, there was a span of 8 bases. The CDR3 runs 12 residues. The germline gives CDR1 MNHEY, CDR2 SVGEGT. CDR3 loop: CASSYVPREQYF. In nucleotides, the CDR3 is TGTGCCAGCAGTTACGTCCCCCGCGAGCAGTACTTC.

This clonotype has more than one count but fewer than ten. This chain connects TRBV7-9 to TRBJ2-7; possible D gene TRBD2, 5 bases. Trimming shortened V by 5 bases and J by 1 base, and 15 bases separated the two germline ends. The CDR3 extends over 15 amino acids. Germline V gene lookup returns CDR1 SEHNR and CDR2 FQNEAQ (reference sequence). CDR3 nucleotide sequence: TGTGCCAGCAGCCCTCCCGGCCGGGGATCCTACGAGCAGTACTTC. This sequence encodes CASSPPGRGSYEQYF.